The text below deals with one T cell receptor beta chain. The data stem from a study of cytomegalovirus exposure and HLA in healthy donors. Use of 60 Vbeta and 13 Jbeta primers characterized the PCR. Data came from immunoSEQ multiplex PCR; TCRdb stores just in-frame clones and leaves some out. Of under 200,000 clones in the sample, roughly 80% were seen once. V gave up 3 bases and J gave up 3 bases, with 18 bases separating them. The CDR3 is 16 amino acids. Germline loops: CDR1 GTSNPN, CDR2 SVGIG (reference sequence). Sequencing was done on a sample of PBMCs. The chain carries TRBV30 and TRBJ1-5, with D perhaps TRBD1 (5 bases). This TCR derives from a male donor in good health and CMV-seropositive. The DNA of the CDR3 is TGTGCCTGGAGCCCCTCCTTAGGACAACCCAATCAGCCCCAGCATTTT. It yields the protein CAWSPSLGQPNQPQHF.